The T cell receptor beta chain described here comes from a study of T cell repertoires in aging, cancer and after chemotherapy (dated by TCRdb to the late 2010s). As for the study more broadly: Six donor age groups were covered, ranging from 30 or younger up to 70 or older, and each group contained at least three individuals. Paired pre- and post-chemotherapy samples in the solid tumor group came from brain tumor (glioblastoma) patients receiving temozolomide-based therapy. In total, the full dataset held millions of TCR reads. Peripheral blood TCR beta repertoires from healthy donors and cancer patients were profiled to examine immunoaging and T cell reconstitution after chemotherapy. A cohort of about 220 cancer patients (94 with hematological and around 130 with solid cancers) was assembled, and approximately 99 healthy donors were included as a reference group. What the study reported, not specific to this receptor: The authors noted that the repertoire data do not allow conclusions about immunological memory after chemotherapy. Significantly lower blood TCR diversity and higher clonality were observed in untreated patients with hematological or solid cancers than in age-matched healthy donors. An increase in median generation probability over the chemotherapy interval was observed in both cancer cohorts, suggesting that the repertoire was reconstituted through rebound thymic output. In healthy donors, the drop in TCR diversity with age came mainly from a loss of richness, whereas in cancer patients a loss of evenness also played a part.

This clonotype was seen a handful of times. The antigen it recognizes is unknown. Per-base qualities were not stored, and no clone one base away is much larger. TCR beta rearrangements were amplified from genomic DNA extracted from peripheral blood rather than from sorted cells or RNA. The CDR3 measures 14 amino acids from cysteine to phenylalanine. CDR3 DNA is the only sequence kept; it has 42 bases, read in frame from the first base. Cut back by 0 bases and 5 bases, the V and J ends lie 12 bases apart. CDR1 and CDR2 are drawn from the germline V gene (reference sequence): SGHKS, YYEKEE. Using a mixed TRB-A/B primer pool, multiplex touch-down PCR amplified rearranged TRB sequences covering the V, D and J segments. Two consecutive PCR reactions with Phusion HS II polymerase added Illumina adapters and sample indices to the amplicons. Amplicons were gel-purified with the NucleoSpin Gel and PCR Clean-up kit, then checked with Qubit and an Agilent 2100 Bioanalyzer. Sequencing of libraries was carried out on an Illumina MiSeq in 600-cycle, single-indexed, paired-end runs. On the authors' methods: MiXCR versions 2.12 and 3.0.5 were used to process TRB sequences. Each unique CDR3 nucleotide sequence counted as one clone, and only productive sequences with at least two reads were retained. The repertoire metrics were Shannon diversity, evenness, clonality (defined as one minus evenness), and alpha-parameterized diversity profiles covering alpha 0 to 5. The IGoR algorithm was used to compute generation probabilities of clones in paired pre- and post-chemotherapy samples. TCRdb trimmed the raw reads at Q25, called clones with MiXCR and kept productive beta chains. Here each entry gathers all rows of one CDR3 protein and keeps the most common genes and DNA. Clone size and V and J calls follow TCRdb, not the original study. Recorded for this sample are about 7,700 distinct CDR3 sequences; approximately 52% of them occurred a single time. Around 3.8% of the sample is held by the ten biggest clonotypes.

The TCR was taken from a human donor with a solid tumor. The chain is encoded by TRBV5-5 joined to TRBJ2-7; TRBD1 is perhaps the D gene, given 5 matching bases. Input material: blood. The DNA sequence is as follows: TGTGCCAGCAGCTTGGAAGGGGCGGACGACGAGCAGTACTTC. Translated, this gives CASSLEGADDEQYF.